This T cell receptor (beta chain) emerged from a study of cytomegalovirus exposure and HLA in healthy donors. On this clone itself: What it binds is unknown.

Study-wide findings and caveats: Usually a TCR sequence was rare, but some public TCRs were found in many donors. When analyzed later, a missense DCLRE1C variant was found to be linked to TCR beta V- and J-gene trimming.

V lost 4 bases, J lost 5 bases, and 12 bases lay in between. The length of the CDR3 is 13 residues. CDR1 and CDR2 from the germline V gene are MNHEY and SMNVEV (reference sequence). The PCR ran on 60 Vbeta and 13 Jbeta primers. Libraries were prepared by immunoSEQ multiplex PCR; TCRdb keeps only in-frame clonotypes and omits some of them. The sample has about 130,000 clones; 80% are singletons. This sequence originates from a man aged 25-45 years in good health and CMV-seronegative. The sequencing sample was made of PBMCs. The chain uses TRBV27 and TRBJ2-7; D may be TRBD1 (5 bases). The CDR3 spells CASSYQGSHEQYF. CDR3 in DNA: TGTGCCAGCAGTTACCAGGGCTCTCACGAGCAGTACTTC.